This T cell receptor beta chain derives from a study of CXCR3-negative and CXCR3-positive naive CD8 T cells. General study points: Hydrophobicity of TRB CDR3s was greater in CXCR3-positive naive cells than in CXCR3-negative naive cells.

As for this clonotype: The antigen remains undetermined.

Germline V gene data show CDR1 as SGHVS and CDR2 as FNYEAQ. The CDR3 spans 12 residues. UMI labels and 5' RACE were used to prepare the TRB cDNA libraries. Following a re-call of the 5' RACE reads, TCRdb has one entry per CDR3 protein and lacks DNA. The sample totals tens of thousands of distinct CDR3 sequences; its top ten clones hold approximately 0.82%. The sample consisted of naive CXCR3+ CD8+ T cells from blood. Subset noted: CD45RO-CCR7+CD27+CD95- naive CD8+ T cells expressing CXCR3 (TNR3+). This clonotype was obtained from a human donor in good health. Some clones in this sample may be carry-over from other donors' samples. The chain recombines TRBV7-6 with TRBJ1-4. This chain's CDR3 is CASQKSNEKLFF.